This T cell receptor beta chain was identified in a study of OX40 agonist ivuxolimab in advanced cancers. Sequenced by immunoSEQ multiplex PCR; TCRdb stores in-frame clones only, minus some. The sample yields 65,000 to 85,000 clones, more than 75% seen once. V shed 11 bases and J 4 bases; nucleotides not matched to a gene: 8. The germline V gene has CDR1 SNHLY and CDR2 FYNNEI. This CDR3 is built from 13 residues. The V and J genes are TRBV2 and TRBJ2-7; 10 bases align to TRBD1. This clonotype was sampled from an adult with an advanced solid tumor such as melanoma, head and neck, liver or kidney cancer. Sample: CD4+ or CD8+ T cells sorted from blood, taken in a trial of the OX40 agonist ivuxolimab. CDR3 DNA: TGTGCCGGCCAGAGACAGGGGGCTTACGAGCAGTACTTC. It specifies CAGQRQGAYEQYF.